This T cell receptor beta chain was documented in a study of blood T cell repertoires in COVID-19. Sequencing was performed with immunoSEQ multiplex PCR; in TCRdb, only in-frame clones are kept and a portion is missing. The sample records 200,000 to 250,000 clones, around 84% being singletons. The source of this sequence is a man aged 50-59 years with active or convalescent COVID-19. The specimen sequenced was peripheral blood.

In nucleotides, the CDR3 is TGCAGCGTTGAAGATTCTACAGATACGCAGTATTTT. Its translation is CSVEDSTDTQYF. J is TRBJ2-3 and V is TRBV29-1; D remains unclear. Per germline, CDR1 SQVTM and CDR2 ANQGSEA. Trimming left V 0 bases short and J 3 bases short, with 4 bases between. This CDR3 region has 12 residues.